Listed here are 32 T cell receptor beta chains from one sample, sequenced in a study of Graves' ophthalmopathy and Graves' hyperthyroidism. Amplification of TCR beta CDR3 regions used RNA transcripts. HTBI primers primed a first-round RT-PCR, and a second-round multiplex PCR followed. Via MiXCR, TCRdb re-called the multiplex PCR reads, giving one row per CDR3 protein. The sample includes around 600,000 distinct CDR3 sequences, roughly two fifths of them seen just once. Sequencing used peripheral blood. The receptors shown here come from an adult man with Graves' ophthalmopathy.

This sequence joins TRBV9 and TRBJ2-2; 11 nucleotides line up with TRBD2. There are 12 residues in the CDR3. V gave up 4 bases and J gave up 14 bases; unmatched junction bases: 4. Germline CDR1 SGDLS, CDR2 YYNGEE. The CDR3 DNA follows: TGTGCCAGCAGCTTAACTAGCGGGGGACTGTTTTTT. Translating gives CASSLTSGGLFF.

This clonotype was seen ten or more times. This chain connects TRBV19 to TRBJ1-6; possibly TRBD1 for D (5 bases). The V end lost 2 bases, the J end lost 10 bases, and 15 bases lay between the germline ends. This CDR3 is 15 amino acids long. The germline gives CDR1 LNHDA, CDR2 SQIVND (reference sequence). DNA of the CDR3: TGTGCCAGTAGTATACTGGCAGGGAGTCACTCACCCCTCCACTTT. It is translated as CASSILAGSHSPLHF. The whole variable domain, filled in from reference TRBV19 and TRBJ1-6, reads DGGITQSPKYLFRKEGQNVTLSCEQNLNHDAMYWYRQDPGQGLRLIYYSQIVNDFQKGDIAEGYSVSREKKESFPLTVTSAQKNPTAFYLCASSILAGSHSPLHFGNGTRLTVT.

The rearrangement links TRBV6-2 or TRBV6-3 to TRBJ2-7; no clear D. Germline V gives CDR1 MNHEY, CDR2 SVGEGT. V lost 10 bases and J 6 bases, leaving 19 bases between the germline ends. CDR3 length equals 13 residues. The CDR3 DNA reads TGTGCCACCCTCGGACCGCAGGAAGGCGAGCAGTACTTC. Translating gives CATLGPQEGEQYF.

V gene TRBV18 combines with J gene TRBJ2-5; D is uncertain. CDR3 length: 13 amino acids. Germline V gives CDR1 KGHSH, CDR2 LQKENI. Between the trimmed V and J ends, which lost 2 bases and 2 bases, there was a span of 6 bases. Written as DNA, the CDR3 is TGTGCCAGCTCACCAGCCACGCAAGAGACCCAGTACTTC. Its protein product is CASSPATQETQYF.

Ten or more counts support this clonotype. V is TRBV29-1 and J is TRBJ1-5; 8 nucleotides line up with TRBD1. CDR3 length: 13 amino acids. The germline V gene has CDR1 SQVTM and CDR2 ANQGSEA. V trimming: 6 bases; J trimming: 7 bases; junction bases outside the gene matches: 8. The CDR3 nucleotides are TGCAGCGTCACGACAGGGGCCGAACAGCCCCAGCATTTT. It yields the protein CSVTTGAEQPQHF.

V gene TRBV10-3 combines with J gene TRBJ2-6; 11 bases match TRBD1. V was clipped by 2 bases and J by 4 bases; unmatched bases: 4. Germline V gene lookup returns CDR1 ENHRY and CDR2 SYGVKD. The CDR3 covers 17 residues. The CDR3 protein is CAISEGDRGTGANVLTF. CDR3 coding DNA: TGTGCCATCAGTGAGGGGGACAGGGGGACCGGGGCCAACGTCCTGACTTTC.

The rearrangement links TRBV7-9 to TRBJ1-5, with D unclear. The CDR3 contains 15 residues. V was trimmed by 1 base and J by 11 bases, leaving 18 bases between them. CDR1 is SEHNR, CDR2 FQNEAQ, per germline (reference sequence). The CDR3 bases are TGTGCCAGCAGCTTAGATCTCGACTTGCAAGAGACCCAGCATTTT. Its protein product is CASSLDLDLQETQHF.

This clonotype was counted at least ten times. The CDR3 sequence: CASSIDLTVSQPQHF. DNA of the CDR3: TGTGCCAGTAGTATAGATCTGACGGTGAGCCAGCCCCAGCATTTT. The chain employs TRBV19 and TRBJ1-5; D uncertain. This CDR3 spans 15 amino acids. CDR1 is LNHDA and CDR2 is SQIVND in the germline V gene (reference sequence). Trimming removed 0 bases at V and 7 bases at J, with 13 bases between.

The chain links TRBV10-3 to TRBJ1-2; D unresolved. This CDR3 has 10 amino acids. The germline V gene has CDR1 ENHRY and CDR2 SYGVKD. Trimming took 10 bases from V and 5 from J, leaving 8 bases between them. The DNA for the CDR3 is TGTGCCACCCACACATATGGCTACACCTTC. This codes for CATHTYGYTF.

The sample holds many counts of this clonotype. Here the CDR3 omits its conserved ending phenylalanine or tryptophan, so a read error is the likely source. It is unclear where the CDR3 begins or ends on the DNA, so no DNA is shown, and the CDR3 is as TCRdb lists it. This chain links TRBV13 with TRBJ1-2; the D call in the table, TRBD1, was not verified against the DNA. Germline V gene sequence: CDR1 PRHDT, CDR2 FYEKMQ (reference sequence). The CDR3 is made up of 9 amino acids, end residues included. The CDR3 protein is CASNPWARI.

This clonotype showed up many times. The chain employs TRBV7-8 and TRBJ2-7, with 7 bases that match TRBD2. CDR1 and CDR2 (germline): SGHVS, FQNEAQ. V shed 0 bases, J shed 0 bases, and the junction held 2 bases outside the gene matches. The CDR3 runs to 15 residues. The CDR3 protein is CASSLAGGSSYEQYF. CDR3 nucleotide sequence: TGTGCCAGCAGCTTAGCAGGCGGGAGCTCCTACGAGCAGTACTTC. Filled out from reference TRBV7-8 and TRBJ2-7, the complete variable domain reads GAGVSQSPRYKVAKRGQDVALRCDPISGHVSLFWYQQALGQGPEFLTYFQNEAQLDKSGLPSDRFFAERPEGSVSTLKIQRTQQEDSAVYLCASSLAGGSSYEQYFGPGTRLTVT.

This clonotype has at least ten counts. This rearrangement joins TRBV6-5 to TRBJ2-5, with D possibly being TRBD2 (5 bases). Germline V gene sequence: CDR1 MNHEY, CDR2 SVGAGI. The CDR3 runs 14 residues. V lost 0 bases and J lost 4, with 9 bases in between. The chain's CDR3 is CASSYSRTGETQYF. For the CDR3, the DNA is TGTGCCAGCAGTTACTCCCGGACTGGAGAGACCCAGTACTTC.

This clonotype came up many times. The chain employs TRBV10-2 and TRBJ1-6, with 9 bases matching TRBD1. Trimming cost V 4 bases and J 8 bases; bases outside gene matches: 6. Germline values: CDR1 WSHSY, CDR2 SAAADI. There are 15 residues in the CDR3. The DNA for the CDR3 is TGCGCCAGCAGTGTAGGACAGGGGAGGGATTCACCCCTCCACTTT. Protein: CASSVGQGRDSPLHF.

Turning to this clonotype: This may be a read error, as it is one base from a much larger clone. The conserved phenylalanine or tryptophan normally closing the CDR3 is absent here, so this likely arose from a read error. This sequence joins TRBV12-3 or TRBV12-4 and TRBJ2-7; 8 positions agree with TRBD1. The CDR3 totals 14 residues. V gave up 3 bases and J gave up 6 bases; unmatched junction bases: 7. This CDR3 reads CASSFKDRVSEQYC. For the CDR3, the DNA is TGTGCCAGCAGTTTCAAGGACAGGGTATCCGAGCAGTACTGC.

This clonotype showed up many times. The chain links TRBV19 to TRBJ1-5; a possible D gene is TRBD1 (5 bases). The CDR3 loop spans 15 amino acids. V was pared by 3 bases and J by 1 base, with 10 bases between. Looked up from germline, CDR1 is LNHDA and CDR2 is SQIVND (reference sequence). CDR3 DNA: TGTGCCAGTAGTATGGGGGAAGGGAGCAATCAGCCCCAGCATTTT. Encoded protein: CASSMGEGSNQPQHF.

This clonotype has a handful of counts. The V and J genes are TRBV5-6 and TRBJ1-1; D remains unclear. Per germline, CDR1 SGHDT and CDR2 YYEEEE. Deletions cut 1 base from V and 3 bases from J, with 10 bases between. The CDR3 loop spans 14 amino acids. The CDR3 protein is CASSLLHSDTEAFF. CDR3 DNA sequence: TGTGCCAGCAGCTTGTTACACAGCGACACTGAAGCTTTCTTT. Full variable domain (remainder filled in from reference TRBV5-6 and TRBJ1-1): DAGVTQSPTHLIKTRGQQVTLRCSPKSGHDTVSWYQQALGQGPQFIFQYYEEEERQRGNFPDRFSGHQFPNYSSELNVNALLLGDSALYLCASSLLHSDTEAFFGQGTRLTVV.

The J gene is TRBJ1-5, the V gene TRBV10-3; 7 positions match TRBD1. The V and J ends lost 7 bases and 6 bases, in that order; junction bases with no gene match: 18. CDR1 is ENHRY, CDR2 SYGVKD, per germline. The CDR3 runs 17 residues. CDR3 DNA: TGTGCCATCATCGGGGGACTACGGGGACAGACAACTCAGCCCCAGCATTTT. Encoded protein: CAIIGGLRGQTTQPQHF.

This clonotype was detected many times. CDR3 region: CASSLEPTSLYGYTF. CDR3 nucleotides: TGTGCCAGCAGCCTTGAACCCACGTCGCTCTATGGCTACACCTTC. The V and J genes are TRBV4-2 and TRBJ1-2; no clear D. Between the trimmed V and J ends, which lost 4 bases and 4 bases, there was a span of 16 bases. CDR3 length: 15 amino acids. Germline CDR1 LGHNA, CDR2 YNFKEQ.

Only a few counts were recorded for this clonotype. The gene calls are TRBV10-3 and TRBJ2-7, with D possibly TRBD1 on 5 matching bases. CDR1 is ENHRY and CDR2 is SYGVKD in the germline V gene. The V and J ends lost 10 bases and 7 bases respectively, with 17 bases between them. The CDR3 covers 12 residues. The CDR3 DNA is TGTGCCAGCAATCTCAGGGTAGGAGAGCAGTACTTC. Its protein is CASNLRVGEQYF.

This clonotype was recorded many times. The chain carries TRBV19 and TRBJ1-1; D ambiguous. The CDR3 consists of 13 residues. V shed 8 bases and J shed 0 bases, with 10 bases lying between them. The germline gives CDR1 LNHDA, CDR2 SQIVND (reference sequence). DNA of the CDR3: TGTGCCAGTGGGGTCGGGTTGAACACTGAAGCTTTCTTT. Its protein product is CASGVGLNTEAFF. Filled out from reference TRBV19 and TRBJ1-1, the complete variable domain reads DGGITQSPKYLFRKEGQNVTLSCEQNLNHDAMYWYRQDPGQGLRLIYYSQIVNDFQKGDIAEGYSVSREKKESFPLTVTSAQKNPTAFYLCASGVGLNTEAFFGQGTRLTVV.

This clonotype was recorded many times. The V call is TRBV7-2, the J call TRBJ1-5; the match to TRBD1 covers 7 bases. Germline CDR1 and CDR2: SGHTA and FQGNSA. The V gene end was trimmed by 4 bases and the J gene end by 2 bases; junction bases not matched to a gene: 8. The length of the CDR3 is 16 residues. The CDR3, as DNA: TGTGCCAGCAGCTCGGGACAGATGCGGGGCAATCAGCCCCAGCATTTT. Residues: CASSSGQMRGNQPQHF.

This chain uses TRBV10-3 with TRBJ2-5, with a tentative D call TRBD2 (6 bases). Germline V gene data show CDR1 as ENHRY and CDR2 as SYGVKD. The length of the CDR3 is 15 residues. The V and J ends lost 5 bases and 4 bases respectively, with 17 bases between them. This CDR3 reads CAISSGSAGTETQYF. In DNA, the CDR3 is TGTGCCATCAGTTCAGGTAGCGCGGGAACAGAGACCCAGTACTTC.

There are many counts of this clonotype. V usage is TRBV14 and J usage is TRBJ2-2, with D perhaps matching TRBD1 (5 bases). This CDR3 region has 15 residues. V was pared by 4 bases and J by 0 bases, with 9 bases between. Looked up from germline, CDR1 is SGHDN and CDR2 is FVKESK. CDR3 nucleotides: TGTGCCAGCAGCCTGGGGCGCCCGAACACCGGGGAGCTGTTTTTT. Residues: CASSLGRPNTGELFF.

This clonotype came up many times. The chain combines TRBV4-1 with TRBJ1-2; D remains ambiguous. CDR3 length equals 16 residues. V lost 4 bases and J 4 bases, leaving 19 bases between the germline ends. Germline V CDR1 and CDR2: MGHRA, YSYEKL. The CDR3 protein is CASSLDPSGLLYGYTF. The CDR3 coding sequence is TGCGCCAGCAGCCTCGACCCCTCGGGCCTCCTCTATGGCTACACCTTC.

CDR3 DNA: TGCAGCGTTGACAGGGGCCAAGGCTACACCTTC. Its translation: CSVDRGQGYTF. The rearrangement links TRBV29-1 to TRBJ1-2; possibly TRBD1 for D (6 bases). This CDR3 has 11 amino acids. Deletions cut 3 bases from V and 8 bases from J, with 10 bases between. CDR1 SQVTM and CDR2 ANQGSEA come from the germline V gene.

This clonotype was counted only a few times. A much larger clone sits a single nucleotide away, making a read error possible. The chain uses TRBV7-2 and TRBJ2-5; D not certain. Looked up from germline, CDR1 is SGHTA and CDR2 is FQGNSA. CDR3 length equals 15 residues. Deletions cut 1 base from V and 5 bases from J, with 14 bases between. The CDR3 sequence is CASSLVFQPWETQYF. CDR3 coding DNA: TGTGCCAGCAGCTTAGTTTTCCAACCATGGGAGACCCAGTACTTC.

This clonotype appeared a few times. J is TRBJ2-7 and V is TRBV11-3; D unresolved. Trimming stripped 3 bases from V and 4 bases from J, with 13 bases between. The CDR3 runs to 14 residues. Germline V lookup: CDR1 SGHNT, CDR2 YENEEA. The CDR3 region is CASSFLGRQYEQYF. CDR3 DNA sequence: TGTGCCAGCAGCTTTCTAGGGCGCCAGTACGAGCAGTACTTC.

This clonotype has at least ten counts. The chain couples TRBV2 to TRBJ1-5, with TRBD1 identical over 7 bases. Unmatched junction bases numbered 10, after V lost 7 bases and J lost 4 bases. The CDR3 runs to 15 residues. Germline V gene lookup returns CDR1 SNHLY and CDR2 FYNNEI. The chain's CDR3 is CASTSNRGGNQPQHF. DNA of the CDR3: TGTGCCAGCACCTCAAACAGGGGCGGAAATCAGCCCCAGCATTTT.

In this sample, this clonotype turned up many times. V gene TRBV20-1 combines with J gene TRBJ1-4; the D is unclear. CDR1 is DFQATT, CDR2 SNEGSKA, per germline (reference sequence). V lost 6 bases and J 4 bases, leaving 12 bases between the germline ends. CDR3 length: 13 amino acids. CDR3 coding DNA: TGCAGTGCCCGATGGGCTAATAATGAAAAACTGTTTTTT. This translates into CSARWANNEKLFF.

The J gene is TRBJ1-4, the V gene TRBV29-1, with TRBD1 matching 7 bases. V lost 8 bases to trimming and J lost 7 bases; unmatched junction nucleotides: 16. Germline loops: CDR1 SQVTM, CDR2 ANQGSEA. The length of the CDR3 is 15 residues. The CDR3 is CSSPQLLRGGEKLFF. DNA of the CDR3: TGCAGCAGCCCCCAGCTCCTCAGGGGGGGTGAAAAACTGTTTTTT.

This clonotype was counted at least ten times. The chain employs TRBV7-9 and TRBJ1-6, with TRBD1 matching 7 bases. The CDR3 contains 15 residues. Germline values: CDR1 SEHNR, CDR2 FQNEAQ (reference sequence). The trim removed 5 bases at V and 4 bases at J, leaving 5 bases unmatched. CDR3 in DNA: TGTGCCAGCAGCGAAAACAGGGGATATAATTCACCCCTCCACTTT. Translating it yields CASSENRGYNSPLHF.

This chain joins TRBV24-1 and TRBJ1-2, with D tentatively TRBD1 (5 bases). Germline-derived CDR1 and CDR2 are KGHDR and SFDVKD. V was cut by 3 bases and J by 8 bases, with 12 bases left in between. The CDR3 spans 13 residues. The DNA of the CDR3 is TGTGCCACCAGTGATAAGTGGGGGAACGGCTACACCTTC. Protein product: CATSDKWGNGYTF.